This T cell receptor (beta chain) was documented in a study of blood T cell repertoires in COVID-19. In the study overall: The United States, Italy and Spain supplied acute and convalescent COVID-19 samples. PBMCs, B-cell-depleted T cells, or T cells were the source of the cDNA or gDNA that made up the material.

Authors' processing steps: It was from reference gene primer amplification that nucleated cell counts were estimated. Data came from immunoSEQ multiplex PCR; TCRdb stores just in-frame clones and leaves some out. D and trimming were read from the DNA, whereas the V and J calls and clone size are those reported in that table. The table lists 200,000 to 300,000 clones, 70% to 85% of them singletons. The CDR3 is 14 residues long. The ends lost 8 bases at V and 1 base at J; junction bases unmatched: 4. Germline assignment: CDR1 LNHDA and CDR2 SQIVND (reference sequence). This clone was counted a single time. This CDR3 is also generated by other DNA sequences in the sample.

This chain connects TRBV19 to TRBJ2-2, with 7 bases lining up with TRBD1. Source material: peripheral blood. This sequence was found in a man aged 35 to 55 who had recovered from COVID-19. CDR3 protein: CASRRQGNTGELFF. DNA of the CDR3: TGTGCCAGTCGGAGACAGGGGAACACCGGGGAGCTGTTTTTT.